Each of the 2 T cell receptor beta chains below was sequenced from the same sample in a study of metastatic and nonmetastatic thyroid tumors. TCRdb re-called clones from the PCR reads using MiXCR. The sample consists of about 35,000 clones, about 30% of them appearing once. Thyroid surgery took place with no prior treatment in any patient. The specimen was tumor tissue. Receptors were obtained from a female donor with papillary thyroid cancer or a benign thyroid nodule (not recorded which). Some clones in this sample may be carry-over from other donors' samples.

This chain connects TRBV2 to TRBJ2-5, with D perhaps matching TRBD1 (6 bases). CDR1 is SNHLY, CDR2 FYNNEI, per germline. This CDR3 region has 11 residues. V was clipped by 8 bases and J by 3 bases, with 7 bases between them. CDR3 coding DNA: TGTGCCAGCTACAGGGAAGAGACCCAGTACTTC. Protein sequence: CASYREETQYF.

The chain links TRBV15 to TRBJ2-7; 8 bases match TRBD1. From germline, CDR1 is LNHNV and CDR2 YYDKDF (reference sequence). V shed 5 bases and J 3 bases; nucleotides not matched to a gene: 6. The CDR3 consists of 14 residues. In nucleotides, the CDR3 is TGTGCCACCAGCTTTCACAGGGGGAACTACGAGCAGTACTTC. It translates to CATSFHRGNYEQYF.